This TCR beta chain was sequenced for a study of blood T cells in healthy people across ages. A J-beta primer mix and a sample-barcoded 5' primer were used in a second PCR of roughly 7 to 12 cycles. Each cDNA molecule received a tag from a template-switch adaptor that had 12 random nucleotides. One entry per CDR3 protein, called by TCRdb with MiXCR from the 5' RACE reads. Of 800,000 to 1,000,000 distinct CDR3 sequences listed, about 44% are singletons. Overall study results and limits: The unknown donor CMV status may have confounded expanded clonotype changes. Age brought a roughly linear fall in TCR beta diversity measured per million T cells.

With 5 bases removed from V and 11 bases from J, the gap between germline ends came to 17 bases. CDR1 is KGHDR, CDR2 SFDVKD, per germline. The CDR3 spans 13 residues. As to this clonotype: The target antigen is unknown.

The chain uses TRBV24-1 and TRBJ2-5; the D gene is possibly TRBD2 (5 bases). This clonotype was sampled from a man aged 25-45 years in good health. The sequenced sample consisted of blood. This CDR3 is CATSATFRGEQYF. The DNA of the CDR3 is TGTGCCACCAGTGCTACATTTCGTGGGGAGCAGTACTTC.